This T cell receptor (beta chain) emerged from a study of T-cell memory formation after mild COVID-19. As for the study in general: TCR clusters were mostly donor specific.

The CDR3 sequence is 14 residues long. Trimming stripped 1 base from V and 4 bases from J, with 8 bases between. Germline V gives CDR1 MNHEY, CDR2 SMNVEV (reference sequence). In regard to this clonotype: The antigen remains unidentified.

Notes on the study in general: The finding that pre-infection memory included some responding clones suggested that cross-reactive memory joined. Among clones peaking at day 37 in the second wave, SARS-CoV-2 specificity remained unconfirmed. Day 15 to 85 contracting clones showed balanced CD4/CD8; later expanders leaned CD4+.

TCRdb reprocessed the 5' RACE reads via MiXCR and lists one record per CDR3 protein. The sample holds hundreds of thousands of distinct CDR3 sequences, 20% to 25% seen once. The chain has TRBV27 and TRBJ2-1; D is uncertain. This clonotype was sampled from an adult woman who had mild COVID-19 (a few samples of this study predate the infection). Cell type and time point are not known. The specimen was PBMCs or a T cell subset sorted from them (not recorded which). CDR3 region: CASSLLGRYNEQFF. The DNA of the CDR3 is TGTGCCAGCAGTTTATTAGGTCGATACAATGAGCAGTTCTTC.